These 27 T cell receptor beta chains were sequenced from one sample in a study of T cells in women clearing cervical HPV infection. Clones were sequenced by immunoSEQ multiplex PCR, and TCRdb holds only the in-frame ones, with some missing. The sample data list fewer than 35,000 clones. The sample taken for sequencing was blood buffy coat. These receptors were collected from a woman between 18 and 70 years old with a cervical HPV16 infection that either progressed to CIN3+ or cleared (not recorded which).

Concerning this clone: The read stops 3 residues short of the end of the CDR3; the missing end is completed from the germline J gene. The genes are TRBV7-2 and TRBJ1-2, with D unclear. The CDR3 has 12 amino acids. Germline loops: CDR1 SGHTA, CDR2 FQGNSA. This CDR3 reads CASSSLADTYTF. CDR3 bases read: TGTGCCAGCAGCTCGTTAGCAGATACC. The full variable domain, with the rest looked up from reference TRBV7-2 and TRBJ1-2, is GAGVSQSPSNKVTEKGKDVELRCDPISGHTALYWYRQSLGQGLEFLIYFQGNSAPDKSGLPSDRFSAERTGGSVSTLTIQRTQQEDSAVYLCASSSLADTYTFGSGTRLTVV.

Details on this clone: The read comes to an end 3 residues before the CDR3 does, leaving the germline J gene to fill in the end. The chain uses TRBV19 and TRBJ2-1, with 11 bases identical to TRBD1. The V gene's germline CDR1 is LNHDA and CDR2 SQIVND (reference sequence). The CDR3 contains 14 residues. J lost 7 bases, V lost 6 bases, and 5 bases had no gene match. The DNA read from the CDR3 is TGTGCCAGTAGCCGGGACAGGGGGGTAAATGAG. Its protein is CASSRDRGVNE. The whole CDR3 is CASSRDRGVNEQFF.

Notes on this clone: The CDR3 end is not reached by the read, which stops 3 residues before it; the germline J gene fills it in. This chain connects TRBV2 to TRBJ1-2, with D possibly being TRBD1 (5 bases). Trimming took 5 bases from V and 5 from J, leaving 15 bases between them. The CDR3 totals 14 residues. Germline assignment: CDR1 SNHLY and CDR2 FYNNEI. The part of the CDR3 DNA that was read is TGTGCCAGCAGTTTGACGCAGGGTTCATATGGC. Translating it yields CASSLTQGSYG. The full CDR3 reads CASSLTQGSYGYTF. Complete variable domain (other parts from reference TRBV2 and TRBJ1-2): EPEVTQTPSHQVTQMGQEVILRCVPISNHLYFYWYRQILGQKVEFLVSFYNNEISEKSEIFDDQFSVERPDGSNFTLKIRSTKLEDSAMYFCASSLTQGSYGYTFGSGTRLTVV.

On this clone: At one of its ends the junction is not consistent with the germline gene, which may arise from a read error. The read terminates 3 residues ahead of where the CDR3 ends, so the germline J gene completes it. The V and J genes are TRBV11-2 and TRBJ1-3, with a possible D match to TRBD1 (5 bases). Germline values: CDR1 SGHAT, CDR2 FQNNGV. The CDR3 contains 15 residues. The CDR3: CASSAPLGTGNTIYF. The CDR3 bases that were read are TGTGCCAGCAGCGCACCACTTGGGACTGGAAACACG.

On this clone itself: The read ends 3 residues before the CDR3 terminus; that terminus is restored from the germline J gene. The rearrangement joins TRBV10-3 to TRBJ2-3; 11 nucleotides match TRBD1. The CDR3 extends over 17 amino acids. The trim removed 0 bases at V and 5 bases at J, leaving 7 bases unmatched. From germline, CDR1 is ENHRY and CDR2 SYGVKD. The sequenced CDR3 bases are TGTGCCATCAGTGAGTCTTGGACAGGGGGCGCGGTAGATACG. It codes for CAISESWTGGAVDT. The whole CDR3 region reads CAISESWTGGAVDTQYF.

About this clone: The read terminates 3 residues before the CDR3 end, so the remaining end is supplied by the germline J gene. V usage is TRBV14 and J usage is TRBJ2-1; 12 bases match TRBD2. V shed 3 bases, J shed 7 bases, and the junction held 1 base outside the gene matches. The CDR3 has 14 residues. Germline V gene lookup returns CDR1 SGHDN and CDR2 FVKESK. The CDR3 protein is CASSQLAGGNEQFF. Incomplete CDR3 DNA: TGTGCCAGCAGCCAGCTAGCGGGGGGGAATGAG.

A word on this clone: The missing CDR3 end, 3 residues past where the read stops, is filled in from the germline J gene. The chain is built from TRBV15 and TRBJ2-1; tentative D call: TRBD2 (6 bases). Germline V gene lookup returns CDR1 LNHNV and CDR2 YYDKDF (reference sequence). V was trimmed by 5 bases and J by 0 bases, leaving 11 bases between them. The length of the CDR3 is 15 residues. The DNA read from the CDR3 is TGTGCCACCAGCCGGGACTGGAGCTCCTACAATGAG. Its translation: CATSRDWSSYNE. The whole CDR3 reads CATSRDWSSYNEQFF.

On this clone: The read ends 3 residues early relative to the CDR3; the germline J gene fills the gap. The chain is built from TRBV20-1 and TRBJ2-4, with 14 bases identical to TRBD2. The CDR3 contains 17 residues. Germline loops: CDR1 DFQATT, CDR2 SNEGSKA (reference sequence). CDR3 DNA, as far as it was read: TGCAGTGCTAGATCTCCGGGACTAGCGGGGGACCAAGAGACT. Translation gives CSARSPGLAGDQET. In full, the CDR3 is CSARSPGLAGDQETQYF.

Comment on this clone: At one of its ends the junction is not consistent with the germline gene, which may arise from a read error. The CDR3 end is not reached by the read, which stops 3 residues before it; the germline J gene fills it in. Other nucleotide sequences from this sample produce the same CDR3. The V and J genes are TRBV19 and TRBJ1-2; no reliable D call. The CDR3 is made up of 14 amino acids. Germline V gene sequence: CDR1 LNHDA, CDR2 SQIVND (reference sequence). The CDR3 region is CASRGGETNYGYTF. Incomplete CDR3 DNA: TGTGCCAGTAGAGGCGGGGAGACTAACTACGGC.

In the case of this clone: Read sequence stops 3 residues before the CDR3 end, and the germline J gene provides the missing end. V usage is TRBV20-1 and J usage is TRBJ2-1; the D gene is possibly TRBD2 (5 bases). CDR3 length: 14 amino acids. Germline CDR1 reads DFQATT; CDR2 reads SNEGSKA (reference sequence). V lost 5 bases and J 1 base, leaving 12 bases between the germline ends. The sequenced part of the CDR3 DNA is TGCAGTGCTGGGCGGGTCCCTTCCTACAATGAG. Its protein is CSAGRVPSYNE. The whole CDR3 region reads CSAGRVPSYNEQFF.

In the case of this clone: The read ends 3 residues before the CDR3 terminus; that terminus is restored from the germline J gene. The V and J genes are TRBV19 and TRBJ2-2; no reliable D call. The V end was cut by 7 bases, the J end by 4 bases, with 13 bases between. Germline V CDR1 and CDR2: LNHDA, SQIVND (reference sequence). This CDR3 comprises 14 residues. CDR3 region: CASKGGMGTGELFF. The sequenced CDR3 bases are TGTGCCAGTAAGGGTGGCATGGGCACCGGGGAG.

Regarding this clone: The read gets to within 3 residues of the CDR3 end, and the germline J gene fills in the rest. The rearrangement uses TRBV19 and TRBJ2-2, with 7 bases identical to TRBD1. This CDR3 contains 14 residues. The germline V gene has CDR1 LNHDA and CDR2 SQIVND (reference sequence). V lost 4 bases and J lost 5; bases outside the gene matches: 4. The part of the CDR3 DNA that was read is TGTGCCAGTAGTAGGGGACAGCCTACCGGGGAG. Protein: CASSRGQPTGE. The whole CDR3 protein reads CASSRGQPTGELFF.

Turning to this clone: The read is 3 residues too short to cover the CDR3 end, so that end is filled in from the germline J gene. The chain is built from TRBV6-2 or TRBV6-3 and TRBJ1-1; D not resolved. The CDR3 length is 11 residues. The germline V gene has CDR1 MNHEY and CDR2 SVGEGT. V gave up 6 bases and J gave up 1 base, with 3 bases separating them. Partial CDR3 DNA: TGTGCCAGCAGAGGGAACACTGAA. Translated, it gives CASRGNTE. Given in full, the CDR3 is CASRGNTEAFF.

Notes on this clone: The read is 3 residues too short to cover the CDR3 end, so that end is filled in from the germline J gene. This rearrangement joins TRBV20-1 to TRBJ2-3; 11 bases map to TRBD2. The germline gives CDR1 DFQATT, CDR2 SNEGSKA (reference sequence). The CDR3 has 14 residues. V lost 7 bases and J lost 5; bases outside the gene matches: 8. This CDR3 reads CSDTPGLAEDTQYF. Partial CDR3 DNA: TGCAGTGACACTCCGGGACTAGCGGAAGATACG.

For this clone: The missing CDR3 end, 3 residues past where the read stops, is filled in from the germline J gene. V and J are TRBV2 and TRBJ1-6; possible D gene TRBD1, 5 bases. The CDR3 extends over 15 amino acids. Looked up from germline, CDR1 is SNHLY and CDR2 is FYNNEI. Trimming cost V 5 bases and J 1 base, with 9 bases left between them. The sequenced CDR3 bases are TGTGCCAGCAGTTTGCAGGGATCCTATAATTCACCC. Protein sequence: CASSLQGSYNSP. The CDR3 reads in full as CASSLQGSYNSPLHF.

On this clone: The read finishes 3 residues shy of the CDR3 end, and the germline J gene is used to complete it. The chain links TRBV5-1 to TRBJ1-1; D is possibly TRBD1 (5 bases). This CDR3 region has 14 residues. V was shortened by 4 bases and J by 2 bases, with 12 bases between the two germline ends. CDR1 is SGHRS, CDR2 YFSETQ, per germline. The part of the CDR3 DNA that was read is TGCGCCAGCAGCCTCGGGACTACAAACACTGAA. Protein sequence: CASSLGTTNTE. The full-length CDR3 reads as CASSLGTTNTEAFF.

On this clone: The CDR3 is cut off 3 residues early in the read; its end comes from the germline J gene. V and J are TRBV6-2 or TRBV6-3 and TRBJ1-1, with D uncertain. From germline, CDR1 is MNHEY and CDR2 SVGEGT. The CDR3 is 14 amino acids. The covered CDR3 bases are TGTGCCACCGTAAGGACTAGCGGGAACAATGAG. This codes for CATVRTSGNNE. The entire CDR3 sequence reads CATVRTSGNNEAFF.

A word on this clone: The read finishes 3 residues shy of the CDR3 end, and the germline J gene is used to complete it. V gene TRBV18 combines with J gene TRBJ2-3; possible D gene TRBD2, 6 bases. The CDR3 contains 14 residues. Germline CDR1 and CDR2: KGHSH and LQKENI. This CDR3 is CASSPRRAGETQYF. CDR3 DNA, as far as it was read: TGTGCCAGCTCACCACGGAGGGCCGGTGAGACG.

The CDR3: CASSQNFGTEAFF. The part of the CDR3 DNA that was read is TGTGCCAGCAGCCAAAATTTCGGCACTGAA. The V gene is TRBV14, the J gene TRBJ1-1, with no clear D. The CDR3 extends 3 residues past the end of the read, so its final part is completed from the germline J gene. Trimming left V 2 bases short and J 4 bases short, with 8 bases between. The CDR3 covers 13 residues. Germline-derived CDR1 and CDR2 are SGHDN and FVKESK.

To note about this clone: The sequence runs out 3 residues before the end of the CDR3; the remainder is reconstructed from the germline J gene. The V call is TRBV12-5, the J call TRBJ1-6, with D possibly being TRBD1 (5 bases). Germline V CDR1 and CDR2: LGHNT, FRNRAP. V lost 8 bases and J 7 bases, leaving 15 bases between the germline ends. This CDR3 spans 14 amino acids. The CDR3 here is CASSAGIGNSPLHF. CDR3 bases read: TGTGCTAGTTCGGCAGGGATCGGGAATTCACCC.

In regard to this clone: The read stops 3 residues short of the end of the CDR3; the missing end is completed from the germline J gene. The chain employs TRBV30 and TRBJ1-2; TRBD1 might be the D (6 bases). Germline CDR1 and CDR2: GTSNPN and SVGIG (reference sequence). V was pared by 7 bases and J by 1 base, with 16 bases between. This CDR3 contains 14 residues. The CDR3 region is CASTGQPSNYGYTF. The part of the CDR3 DNA that was read is TGTGCCTCGACAGGACAGCCTAGTAACTATGGC. Full variable domain (missing parts from reference TRBV30 and TRBJ1-2): SQTIHQWPATLVQPVGSPLSLECTVEGTSNPNLYWYRQAAGRGLQLLFYSVGIGQISSEVPQNLSASRPQDRQFILSSKKLLLSDSGFYLCASTGQPSNYGYTFGSGTRLTVV.

With respect to this clone: The read stops 3 residues short of the end of the CDR3; the missing end is completed from the germline J gene. The J gene is TRBJ1-2, the V gene TRBV19, with D maybe TRBD1 (6 bases). From germline, CDR1 is LNHDA and CDR2 SQIVND (reference sequence). The CDR3 has 14 residues. The covered CDR3 bases are TGTGCCAGTATTGGGGGACACCCGAATCAGCCC. Protein: CASIGGHPNQP. In full, the CDR3 is CASIGGHPNQPYTF.

On this clone: Read coverage stops 3 residues before the CDR3 terminus; the germline J gene supplies the remainder. The rearrangement joins TRBV6-4 to TRBJ2-3; 7 nucleotides agree with TRBD2. The J segment lost 0 bases and the V segment lost 6 bases, leaving 6 bases of the junction unmatched. The CDR3 is made up of 15 amino acids. Looked up from germline, CDR1 is MRHNA and CDR2 is SNTAGT. The CDR3 sequence: CASRPRGTSTDTQYF. The sequenced part of the CDR3 DNA is TGTGCCAGCAGACCGCGGGGGACTAGCACAGATACG.

Comment on this clone: Compared with germline, one end of the junction differs, possibly owing to a read error. Sequencing ends 3 residues short of the CDR3 end; the germline J gene provides the rest. V and J are TRBV10-3 and TRBJ1-3; no definite D call. The CDR3 loop spans 14 amino acids. CDR1 and CDR2 from the germline V gene are ENHRY and SYGVKD. CDR3 residues: CAIGEASSGNTIYF. CDR3 DNA, as far as it was read: TGTGCCATCGGTGAAGCCTCCTCTGGAAACACC.

About this clone itself: The CDR3 end is not reached by the read, which stops 3 residues before it; the germline J gene fills it in. The V and J genes are TRBV7-9 and TRBJ1-1, with D perhaps TRBD1 (5 bases). This CDR3 is 13 amino acids long. The V gene's germline CDR1 is SEHNR and CDR2 FQNEAQ (reference sequence). This chain's CDR3 is CASSLSGGVEAFF. The CDR3 bases that were read are TGTGCCAGCAGCTTATCGGGGGGAGTGGAG.

In the case of this clone: The read terminates 3 residues ahead of where the CDR3 ends, so the germline J gene completes it. The chain combines TRBV7-3 with TRBJ1-4; weak D call: TRBD1 (6 bases). The germline V gene has CDR1 SGHTA and CDR2 FQGTGA. CDR3 length equals 14 residues. The CDR3 spells CASSVRGGANVLFF. CDR3 DNA (partial): TGTGCCAGCAGCGTCAGAGGGGGGGCCAACGTA.

Note on this clone: The read stops 3 residues short of the end of the CDR3; the missing end is completed from the germline J gene. The V and J genes are TRBV7-2 and TRBJ2-3; TRBD1 agrees at 7 bases. In germline, CDR1 is SGHTA, CDR2 FQGNSA. The CDR3 is 15 amino acids. The CDR3 bases that were read are TGTGCCAGCAGTCGAGGGGGCAGGGGCAATCAGCCG. Its translation is CASSRGGRGNQP. The whole CDR3 sequence is CASSRGGRGNQPQYF.